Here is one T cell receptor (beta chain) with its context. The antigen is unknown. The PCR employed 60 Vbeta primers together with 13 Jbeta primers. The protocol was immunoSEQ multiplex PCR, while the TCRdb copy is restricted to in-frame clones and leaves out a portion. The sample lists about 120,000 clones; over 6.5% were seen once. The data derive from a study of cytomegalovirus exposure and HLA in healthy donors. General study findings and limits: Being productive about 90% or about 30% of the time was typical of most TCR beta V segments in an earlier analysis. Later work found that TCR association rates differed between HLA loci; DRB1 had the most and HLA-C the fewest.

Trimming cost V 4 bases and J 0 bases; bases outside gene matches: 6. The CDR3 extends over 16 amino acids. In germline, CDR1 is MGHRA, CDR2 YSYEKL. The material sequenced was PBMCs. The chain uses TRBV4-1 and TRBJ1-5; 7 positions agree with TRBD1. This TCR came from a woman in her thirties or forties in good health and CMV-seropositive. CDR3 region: CASSLAGQPSNQPQHF. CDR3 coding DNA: TGCGCCAGCAGCCTAGCGGGACAGCCTAGCAATCAGCCCCAGCATTTT.